The 16 T cell receptor beta chains reported below all come from one sample, sequenced in a study of CD8 T cells in ankylosing spondylitis (dated by TCRdb to about 2017). The protocol used for the library was 5' RACE. Sequencing took place on an Illumina HiSeq 2500. The public reads were quality trimmed at Q25 with fastp and then assembled into clones with MiXCR by TCRdb, keeping productive beta chains. Each entry merges the rows of one CDR3 protein and shows their most common DNA and genes. For this sample there are roughly 280,000 distinct CDR3 sequences; over 15% appear just once. Of the sample, 7.5% to 9% is held by the ten largest clones. The sequenced material came from blood, either unsorted or a sorted T cell fraction (not recorded which). These receptors came from a male donor with ankylosing spondylitis or in good health (not recorded which).

V usage is TRBV20-1 and J usage is TRBJ2-7; D may match TRBD1 or TRBD2 (6 bases each). Trimming removed 6 bases from V and 3 bases from J, with 24 bases in between. This CDR3 has 16 residues. Germline V gives CDR1 DFQATT, CDR2 SNEGSKA (reference sequence). The CDR3 DNA reads TGCAGTGCGAGGGGTGGGGGGCGTATAATTAACTACGAGCAGTACGTC. It codes for CSARGGGRIINYEQYV.

In this sample, this clonotype turned up a few times. The rearrangement uses TRBV20-1 and TRBJ2-4; TRBD2 is a possible D gene (5 bases). The V end was cut by 0 bases, the J end by 7 bases, with 13 bases between. The germline gives CDR1 DFQATT, CDR2 SNEGSKA (reference sequence). The CDR3 runs 14 residues. In DNA form, the CDR3 reads TGCAGTGCTAGAGATGAGGGCAGGCTCAACATTCAGTACTTC. It yields the protein CSARDEGRLNIQYF.

The chain employs TRBV7-6 and TRBJ2-3; 9 positions match TRBD2. With V trimmed by 1 base and J by 5 bases, 10 bases remained unmatched. The CDR3 has 17 residues. The germline V gene has CDR1 SGHVS and CDR2 FNYEAQ. The CDR3 DNA sequence: TGTGCCAGCAGCTTAGAAGCGTGGCGGGGGGGCCGAGATACGCAGTATTTT. It yields the protein CASSLEAWRGGRDTQYF.

The J gene is TRBJ1-2, the V gene TRBV3-1, with 9 positions matching TRBD1. The germline V gene encodes CDR1 LGHDT and CDR2 YNNKEL (reference sequence). V shed 6 bases, J shed 4 bases, and the junction held 3 bases outside the gene matches. CDR3 size: 13 residues. The CDR3 is CASRGQGGYGYTF. DNA for the CDR3: TGTGCCAGCAGGGGACAGGGAGGCTATGGCTACACCTTC.

This chain joins TRBV12-3 or TRBV12-4 and TRBJ2-1; D unclear. The V end lost 6 bases, the J end lost 7 bases, and 7 bases lay between the germline ends. The CDR3 sequence is 11 residues long. In nucleotides, the CDR3 is TGTGCCAGCAGACGAGTTAATGAGCAGTTCTTC. Protein sequence: CASRRVNEQFF.

This clonotype has just a few counts. The chain carries TRBV15 and TRBJ1-5; D is uncertain. The CDR3 length is 13 residues. Germline lookup yields CDR1 LNHNV and CDR2 YYDKDF (reference sequence). Trimming pared 3 bases from V and 3 bases from J, leaving 6 bases between. This CDR3 reads CATSSDFNQPQHF. The CDR3 nucleotides are TGTGCCACCAGCAGCGACTTCAATCAGCCCCAGCATTTT.

This clonotype was seen a few times. This chain joins TRBV5-1 and TRBJ2-5; TRBD1 matches 8 bases. This CDR3 spans 15 amino acids. Losses at the gene ends were 5 bases for V and 3 bases for J; bases not matched to a gene: 9. Germline V gene lookup returns CDR1 SGHRS and CDR2 YFSETQ. Here the CDR3 reads CASRHADRAEETQYF. In DNA form, the CDR3 reads TGCGCCAGCAGACACGCGGACAGGGCAGAAGAGACCCAGTACTTC.

The chain couples TRBV7-2 to TRBJ2-1; D call uncertain. Trimming left V 4 bases short and J 4 bases short, with 8 bases between. In germline, CDR1 is SGHTA, CDR2 FQGNSA. The length of the CDR3 is 13 residues. The CDR3 bases are TGTGCCAGCAGCTACCTAGTGTACAATGAGCAGTTCTTC. Translated: CASSYLVYNEQFF.

The chain uses TRBV4-1 and TRBJ2-5; the D is unclear. Trimming took off 1 base at V and 1 base at J, with 10 bases between the two ends. The CDR3 length is 15 residues. Per the germline V gene, CDR1 is MGHRA and CDR2 is YSYEKL. CDR3 nucleotide sequence: TGCGCCAGCAGCCAAGGCCACGGCCGCCAAGAGACCCAGTACTTC. It yields the protein CASSQGHGRQETQYF.

The V gene is TRBV5-6, the J gene TRBJ2-3, with no clear D. Per germline, CDR1 SGHDT and CDR2 YYEEEE. The CDR3 is 13 amino acids. Trimming took off 1 base at V and 6 bases at J, with 9 bases between the two ends. The CDR3 loop is CASSLLSRDTQYF. CDR3 in DNA: TGTGCCAGCAGCTTGTTATCCCGGGATACGCAGTATTTT.

A single count supports this clonotype. The chain couples TRBV12-3 or TRBV12-4 to TRBJ2-5; a possible D gene is TRBD1 (6 bases). Trimming cost V 7 bases and J 3 bases, with 12 bases left between them. The CDR3 covers 13 residues. CDR3 residues: CASTGQLEETQYF. In DNA, the CDR3 is TGTGCCAGCACCGGACAGTTAGAAGAGACCCAGTACTTC.

This clonotype was observed a handful of times. V and J are TRBV28 and TRBJ2-2; D is unclear. Trimming stripped 1 base from V and 3 bases from J, with 12 bases between. The CDR3 has 16 amino acids. Per the germline V gene, CDR1 is MDHEN and CDR2 is SYDVKM. The CDR3 region has the DNA TGTGCCAGCAGTTTATTAGTGGGTGCGGACACCGGGGAGCTGTTTTTT. Protein: CASSLLVGADTGELFF.

The chain employs TRBV5-1 and TRBJ2-3; D perhaps matches TRBD1 (6 bases). Between the trimmed V and J ends, which lost 2 bases and 9 bases, there was a span of 19 bases. Germline values: CDR1 SGHRS, CDR2 YFSETQ. This CDR3 is built from 15 residues. CDR3 region: CASSLDSDTGWTQYF. The CDR3 DNA is TGCGCCAGCAGCTTAGACTCCGATACAGGGTGGACGCAGTATTTT.

The table lists this clonotype with a few counts. J is TRBJ1-2 and V is TRBV28, with 7 bases matching TRBD1. The germline gives CDR1 MDHEN, CDR2 SYDVKM. The length of the CDR3 is 12 residues. Trimming cost V 4 bases and J 9 bases; bases outside gene matches: 5. CDR3 region: CASSSKDRSYTF. DNA of the CDR3: TGTGCCAGCAGTTCCAAGGACAGGAGCTACACCTTC.

The chain recombines TRBV5-1 with TRBJ2-2; 9 nucleotides match TRBD1. The V and J ends lost 0 bases and 7 bases, in that order; junction bases with no gene match: 4. Germline V gene lookup returns CDR1 SGHRS and CDR2 YFSETQ. The CDR3 is 15 residues long. Written as DNA, the CDR3 is TGCGCCAGCAGCTTGGAACAGGGGGCGGTCGGGGAGCTGTTTTTT. Amino acid sequence: CASSLEQGAVGELFF.

This clonotype was seen many times. The J gene is TRBJ2-3, the V gene TRBV12-3 or TRBV12-4, with TRBD2 identical over 8 bases. With V trimmed by 1 base and J by 1 base, 4 bases remained unmatched. This CDR3 has 16 amino acids. Here the CDR3 reads CASSLGTSLGTDTQYF. The DNA of the CDR3 is TGTGCCAGCAGTTTAGGGACTAGCTTGGGCACAGATACGCAGTATTTT.